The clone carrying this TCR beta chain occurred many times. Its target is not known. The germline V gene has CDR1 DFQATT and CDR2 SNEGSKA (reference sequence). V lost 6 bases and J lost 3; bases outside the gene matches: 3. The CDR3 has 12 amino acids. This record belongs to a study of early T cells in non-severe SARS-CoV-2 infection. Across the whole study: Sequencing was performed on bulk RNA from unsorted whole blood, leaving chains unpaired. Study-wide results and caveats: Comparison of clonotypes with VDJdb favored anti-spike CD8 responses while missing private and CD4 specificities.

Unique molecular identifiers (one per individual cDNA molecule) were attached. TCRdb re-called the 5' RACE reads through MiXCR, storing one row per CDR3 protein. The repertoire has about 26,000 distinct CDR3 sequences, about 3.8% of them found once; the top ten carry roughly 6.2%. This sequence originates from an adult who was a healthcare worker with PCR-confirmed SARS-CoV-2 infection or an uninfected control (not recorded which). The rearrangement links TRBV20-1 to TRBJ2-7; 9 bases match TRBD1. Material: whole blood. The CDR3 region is CSARTGVYEQYF. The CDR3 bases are TGCAGTGCCAGGACAGGGGTCTACGAGCAGTACTTC.